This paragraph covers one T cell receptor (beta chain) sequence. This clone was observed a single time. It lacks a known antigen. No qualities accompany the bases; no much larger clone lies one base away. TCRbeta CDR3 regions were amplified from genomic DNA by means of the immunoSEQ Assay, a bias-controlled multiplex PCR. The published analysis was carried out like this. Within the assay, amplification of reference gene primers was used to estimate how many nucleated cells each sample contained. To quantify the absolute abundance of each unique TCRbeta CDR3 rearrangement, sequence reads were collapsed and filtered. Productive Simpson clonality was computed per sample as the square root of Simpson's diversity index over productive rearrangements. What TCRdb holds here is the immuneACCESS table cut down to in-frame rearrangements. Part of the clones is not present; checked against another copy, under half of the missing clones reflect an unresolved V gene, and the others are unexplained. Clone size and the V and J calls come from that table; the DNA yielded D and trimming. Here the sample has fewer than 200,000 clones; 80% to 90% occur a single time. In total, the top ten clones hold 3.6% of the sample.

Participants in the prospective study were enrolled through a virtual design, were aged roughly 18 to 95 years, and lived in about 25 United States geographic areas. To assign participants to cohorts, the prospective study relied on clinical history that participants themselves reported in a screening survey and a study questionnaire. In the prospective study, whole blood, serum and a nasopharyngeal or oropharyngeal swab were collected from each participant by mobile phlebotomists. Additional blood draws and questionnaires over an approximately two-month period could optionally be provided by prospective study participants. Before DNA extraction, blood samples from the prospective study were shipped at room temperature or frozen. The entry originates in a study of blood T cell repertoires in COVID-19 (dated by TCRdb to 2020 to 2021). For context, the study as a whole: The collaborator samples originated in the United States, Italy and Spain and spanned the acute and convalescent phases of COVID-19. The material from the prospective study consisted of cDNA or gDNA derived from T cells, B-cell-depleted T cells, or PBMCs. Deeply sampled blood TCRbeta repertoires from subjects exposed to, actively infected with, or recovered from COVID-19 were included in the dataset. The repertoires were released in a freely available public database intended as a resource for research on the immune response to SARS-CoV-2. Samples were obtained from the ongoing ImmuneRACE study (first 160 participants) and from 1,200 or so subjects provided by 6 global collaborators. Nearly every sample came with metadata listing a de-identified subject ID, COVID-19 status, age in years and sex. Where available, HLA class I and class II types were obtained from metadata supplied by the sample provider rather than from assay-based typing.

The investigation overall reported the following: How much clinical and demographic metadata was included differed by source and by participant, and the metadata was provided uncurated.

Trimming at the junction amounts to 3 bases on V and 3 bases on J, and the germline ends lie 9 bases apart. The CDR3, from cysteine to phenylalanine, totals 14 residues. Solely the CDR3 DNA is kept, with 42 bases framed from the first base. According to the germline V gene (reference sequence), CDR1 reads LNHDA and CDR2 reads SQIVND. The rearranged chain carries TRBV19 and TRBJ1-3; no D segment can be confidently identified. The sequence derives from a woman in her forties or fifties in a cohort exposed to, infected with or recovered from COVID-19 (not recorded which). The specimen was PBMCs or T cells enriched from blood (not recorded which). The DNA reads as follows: TGTGCCAGTAGTATGAATGAGGATGGAAACACCATATATTTT. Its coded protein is CASSMNEDGNTIYF.